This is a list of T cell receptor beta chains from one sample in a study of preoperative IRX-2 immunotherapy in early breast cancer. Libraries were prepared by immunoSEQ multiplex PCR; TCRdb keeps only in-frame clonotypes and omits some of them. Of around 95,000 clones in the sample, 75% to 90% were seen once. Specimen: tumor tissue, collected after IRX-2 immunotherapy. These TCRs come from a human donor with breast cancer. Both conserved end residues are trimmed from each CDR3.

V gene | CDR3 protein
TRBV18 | ASSPREGGFYGYT
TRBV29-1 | SVEEGQSSYEQY
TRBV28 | ATGQATSSTNEKLF
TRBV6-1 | ASSEAIKQPQH
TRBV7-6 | ASSFGQHTGELF
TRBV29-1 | SVHSNGDEQY
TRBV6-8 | ASSVQGAGETQY
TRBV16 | ASSLLLAYEQF
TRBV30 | AWMVTSGGLSQF
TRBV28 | ASIGQGNYGYT
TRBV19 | ASSIGERARAQH
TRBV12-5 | ASGLVPAAGRLSTIY
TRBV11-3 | ASSLTVRPYEQY
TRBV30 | AWSPPTLGGNVLT
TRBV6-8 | ASSYRDRGHDEQY
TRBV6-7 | ATMQGNPSEQY
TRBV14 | ASSPPGKGKTQY
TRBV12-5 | ASGLVLGGSNQPQH
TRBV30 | AWSILANTGELF
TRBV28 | ASSAVTGELF
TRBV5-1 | ASSSKLGVNYEQY
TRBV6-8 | ASSYSKGSNQPQH
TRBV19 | ASRQGTEAF
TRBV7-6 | ASSMTSGRTSYNEQF
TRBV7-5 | ASSLAGGFTEAF
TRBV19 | AILDRAKNIQY
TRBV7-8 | ASSQDRDTEAF
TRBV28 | ASSLRGPGANVLT
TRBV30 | AWSVGVSQPQH
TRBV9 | ASSEDSPLRGYT
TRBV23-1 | ASSLTHSNAGNTIY
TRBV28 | ASSSRVAETQY
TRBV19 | ASSIGPKDRRHGYT
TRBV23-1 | ASSLSASTPYEQY
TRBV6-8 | ASGYINSNQPQH
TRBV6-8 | ASSQDRILNEQF
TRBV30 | AWSSGTGGEPQH
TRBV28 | ASNGDRRLSDTQY
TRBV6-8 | AISVGGNQPQH
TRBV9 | ASSESRDQPQH
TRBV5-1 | ASRENSDRRDGYT
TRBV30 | AWSVPGGTPKNYGYT
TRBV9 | ASSLALYEQY